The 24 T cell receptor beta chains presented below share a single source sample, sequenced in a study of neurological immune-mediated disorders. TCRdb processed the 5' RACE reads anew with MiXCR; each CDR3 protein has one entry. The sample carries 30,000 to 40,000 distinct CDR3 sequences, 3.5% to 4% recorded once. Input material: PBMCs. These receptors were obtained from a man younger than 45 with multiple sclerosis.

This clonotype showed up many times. CDR3 DNA sequence: TGTGCCAGCAGCGTGGAAGGGACAGCCAACACTGAAGCTTTCTTT. Its translation is CASSVEGTANTEAFF. The chain combines TRBV9 with TRBJ1-1, with 7 bases fitting TRBD1. V lost 2 bases, J lost 2 bases, and 6 bases stayed unmatched. Germline V gene lookup returns CDR1 SGDLS and CDR2 YYNGEE. CDR3 length equals 15 residues.

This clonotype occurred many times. CDR3 DNA: TGTGCCAGCAGCCAAGATCCGATCGAGGGACTAGCGCAGTATTTT. As protein: CASSQDPIEGLAQYF. This rearrangement joins TRBV3-1 to TRBJ2-3, with 8 bases aligning to TRBD2. The CDR3 is made up of 15 amino acids. The germline V gene has CDR1 LGHDT and CDR2 YNNKEL (reference sequence). Losses at the gene ends were 0 bases for V and 10 bases for J; bases not matched to a gene: 9.

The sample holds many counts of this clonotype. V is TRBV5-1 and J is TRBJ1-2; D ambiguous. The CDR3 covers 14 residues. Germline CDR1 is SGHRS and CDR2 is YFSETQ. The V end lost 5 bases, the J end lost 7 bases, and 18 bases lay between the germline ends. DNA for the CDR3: TGCGCCAGCAGTTTCGACGGGGAAGATCGTGGCTACACCTTC. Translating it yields CASSFDGEDRGYTF.

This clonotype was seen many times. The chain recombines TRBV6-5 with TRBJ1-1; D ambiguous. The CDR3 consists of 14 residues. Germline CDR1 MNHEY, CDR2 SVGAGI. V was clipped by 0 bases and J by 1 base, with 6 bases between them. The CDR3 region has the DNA TGTGCCAGCAGTTACTCGAGAGGGAACACTGAAGCTTTCTTT. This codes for CASSYSRGNTEAFF.

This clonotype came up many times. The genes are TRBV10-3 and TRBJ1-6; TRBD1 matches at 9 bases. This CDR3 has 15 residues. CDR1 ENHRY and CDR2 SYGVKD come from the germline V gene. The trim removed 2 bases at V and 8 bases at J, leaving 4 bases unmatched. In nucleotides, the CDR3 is TGTGCCATCAGTGAGCCCGGACAGGGGTATTCACCCCTCCACTTT. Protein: CAISEPGQGYSPLHF.

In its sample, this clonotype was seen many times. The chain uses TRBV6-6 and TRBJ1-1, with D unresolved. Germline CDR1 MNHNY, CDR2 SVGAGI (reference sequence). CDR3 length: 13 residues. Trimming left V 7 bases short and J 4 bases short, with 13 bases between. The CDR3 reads CASTLGSGTEAFF. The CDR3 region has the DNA TGTGCCAGCACTTTAGGGAGTGGCACTGAAGCTTTCTTT.

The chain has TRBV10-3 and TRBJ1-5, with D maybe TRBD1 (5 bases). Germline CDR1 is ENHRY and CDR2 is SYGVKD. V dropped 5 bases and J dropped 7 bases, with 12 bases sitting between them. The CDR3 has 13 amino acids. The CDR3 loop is CAISPMEGQPQHF. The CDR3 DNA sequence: TGTGCCATCAGTCCGATGGAGGGGCAGCCCCAGCATTTT.

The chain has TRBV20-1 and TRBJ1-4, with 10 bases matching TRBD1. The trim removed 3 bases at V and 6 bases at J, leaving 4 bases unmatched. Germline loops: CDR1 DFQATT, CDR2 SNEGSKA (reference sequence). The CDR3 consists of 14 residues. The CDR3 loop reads CSARWGTGDEKLFF. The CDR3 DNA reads TGCAGTGCTAGGTGGGGGACAGGGGATGAAAAACTGTTTTTT.

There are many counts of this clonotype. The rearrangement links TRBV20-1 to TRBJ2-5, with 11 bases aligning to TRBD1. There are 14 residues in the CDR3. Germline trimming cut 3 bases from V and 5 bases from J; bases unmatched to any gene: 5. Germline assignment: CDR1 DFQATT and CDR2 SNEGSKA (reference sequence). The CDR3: CSARGQGGLETQYF. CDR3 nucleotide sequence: TGCAGTGCTAGGGGACAGGGGGGCCTGGAGACCCAGTACTTC.

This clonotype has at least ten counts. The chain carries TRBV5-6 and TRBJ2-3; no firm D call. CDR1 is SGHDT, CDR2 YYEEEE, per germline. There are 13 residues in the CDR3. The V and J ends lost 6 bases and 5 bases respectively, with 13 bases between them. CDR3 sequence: CASTHPVGDTQYF. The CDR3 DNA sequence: TGTGCCAGCACCCATCCTGTGGGAGATACGCAGTATTTT. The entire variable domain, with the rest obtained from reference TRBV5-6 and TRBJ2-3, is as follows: DAGVTQSPTHLIKTRGQQVTLRCSPKSGHDTVSWYQQALGQGPQFIFQYYEEEERQRGNFPDRFSGHQFPNYSSELNVNALLLGDSALYLCASTHPVGDTQYFGPGTRLTVL.

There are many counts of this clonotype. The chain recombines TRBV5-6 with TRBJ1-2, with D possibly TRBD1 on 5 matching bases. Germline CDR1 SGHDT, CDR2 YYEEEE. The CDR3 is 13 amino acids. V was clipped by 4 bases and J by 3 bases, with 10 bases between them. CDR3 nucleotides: TGTGCCAGCAGCCGGGACCGCGACTATGGCTACACCTTC. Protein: CASSRDRDYGYTF.

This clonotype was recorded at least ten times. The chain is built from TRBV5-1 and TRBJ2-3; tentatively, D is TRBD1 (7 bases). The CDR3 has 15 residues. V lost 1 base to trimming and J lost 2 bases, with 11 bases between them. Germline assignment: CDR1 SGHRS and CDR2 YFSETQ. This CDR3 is CASSLQGGYTDTQYF. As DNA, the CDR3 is TGCGCCAGCAGCTTGCAGGGGGGCTACACAGATACGCAGTATTTT.

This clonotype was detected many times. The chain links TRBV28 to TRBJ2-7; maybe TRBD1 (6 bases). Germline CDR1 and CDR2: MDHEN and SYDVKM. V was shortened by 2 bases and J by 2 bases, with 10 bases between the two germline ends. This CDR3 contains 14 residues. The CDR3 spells CASSLGGSAYEQYF. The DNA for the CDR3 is TGTGCCAGCAGTTTAGGGGGCAGCGCCTACGAGCAGTACTTC.

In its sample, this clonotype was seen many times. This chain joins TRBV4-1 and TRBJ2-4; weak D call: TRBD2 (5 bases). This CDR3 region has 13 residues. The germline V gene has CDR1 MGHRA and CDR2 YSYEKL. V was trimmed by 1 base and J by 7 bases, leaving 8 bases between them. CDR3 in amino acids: CASSQAGVNIQYF. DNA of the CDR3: TGCGCCAGCAGCCAAGCCGGGGTTAACATTCAGTACTTC.

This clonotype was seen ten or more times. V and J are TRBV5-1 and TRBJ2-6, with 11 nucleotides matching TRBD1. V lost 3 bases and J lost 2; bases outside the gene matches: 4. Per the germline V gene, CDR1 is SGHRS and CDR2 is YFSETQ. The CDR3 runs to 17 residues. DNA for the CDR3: TGCGCCAGCAGCTGGCGGACAGGGGGCGCTGGGGCCAACGTCCTGACTTTC. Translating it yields CASSWRTGGAGANVLTF.

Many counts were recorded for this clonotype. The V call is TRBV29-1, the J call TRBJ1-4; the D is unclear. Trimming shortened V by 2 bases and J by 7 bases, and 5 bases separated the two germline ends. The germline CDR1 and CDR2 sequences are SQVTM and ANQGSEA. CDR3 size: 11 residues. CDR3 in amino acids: CSVERGEKLFF. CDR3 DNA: TGCAGCGTTGAACGAGGTGAAAAACTGTTTTTT.

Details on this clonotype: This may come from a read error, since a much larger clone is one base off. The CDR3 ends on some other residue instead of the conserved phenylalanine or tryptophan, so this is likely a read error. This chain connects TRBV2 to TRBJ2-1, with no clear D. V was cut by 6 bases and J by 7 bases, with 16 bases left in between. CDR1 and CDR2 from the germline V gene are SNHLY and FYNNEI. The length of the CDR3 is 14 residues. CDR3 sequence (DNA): TGTGCCAGCAGCTCCCGGGCCTCTGAGAATGAGCAGTTCTGC. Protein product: CASSSRASENEQFC.

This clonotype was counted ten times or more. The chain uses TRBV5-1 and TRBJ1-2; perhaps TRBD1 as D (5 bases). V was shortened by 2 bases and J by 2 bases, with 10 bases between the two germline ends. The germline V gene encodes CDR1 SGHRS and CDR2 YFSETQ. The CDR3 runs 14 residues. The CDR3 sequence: CASSLGHPNYGYTF. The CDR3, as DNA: TGCGCCAGCAGCTTAGGACACCCCAACTATGGCTACACCTTC.

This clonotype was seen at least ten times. CDR3 in DNA: TGCAGTGCCCTCCTTTTGGGCAATGAGCAGTTCTTC. It is translated as CSALLLGNEQFF. This chain uses TRBV20-1 with TRBJ2-1; D gene ambiguous. The length of the CDR3 is 12 residues. Per the germline V gene, CDR1 is DFQATT and CDR2 is SNEGSKA (reference sequence). V lost 6 bases and J lost 6, with 12 bases in between.

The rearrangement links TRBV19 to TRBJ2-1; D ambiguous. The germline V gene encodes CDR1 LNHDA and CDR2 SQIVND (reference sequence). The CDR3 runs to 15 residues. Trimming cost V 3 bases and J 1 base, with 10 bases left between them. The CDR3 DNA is TGTGCCAGTAGTATCGGTTCGTTGTCCTACAATGAGCAGTTCTTC. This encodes CASSIGSLSYNEQFF.

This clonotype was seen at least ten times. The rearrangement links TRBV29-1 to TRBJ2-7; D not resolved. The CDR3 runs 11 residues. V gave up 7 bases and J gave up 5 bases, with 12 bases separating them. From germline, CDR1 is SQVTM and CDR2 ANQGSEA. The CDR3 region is CSATQIDEQYF. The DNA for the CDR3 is TGCAGCGCCACACAGATCGACGAGCAGTACTTC.

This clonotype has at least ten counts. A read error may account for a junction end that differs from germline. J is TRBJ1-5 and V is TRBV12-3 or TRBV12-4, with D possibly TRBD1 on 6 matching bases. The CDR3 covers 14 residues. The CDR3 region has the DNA TGTGCCAGCAGTTTACAAGGGGACAATCAGCCCCAGAATTTT. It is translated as CASSLQGDNQPQNF.

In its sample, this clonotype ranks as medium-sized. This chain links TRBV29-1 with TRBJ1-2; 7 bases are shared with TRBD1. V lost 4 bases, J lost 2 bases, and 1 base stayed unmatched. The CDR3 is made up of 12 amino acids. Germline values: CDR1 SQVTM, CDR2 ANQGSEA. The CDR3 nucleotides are TGCAGCGTTGCGGGACAGAACTATGGCTACACCTTC. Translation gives CSVAGQNYGYTF.

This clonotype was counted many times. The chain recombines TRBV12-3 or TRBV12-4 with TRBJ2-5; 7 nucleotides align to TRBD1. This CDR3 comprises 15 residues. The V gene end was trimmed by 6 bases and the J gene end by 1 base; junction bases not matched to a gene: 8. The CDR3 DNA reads TGTGCCAGCAGCCCCGACAGGGCTGGCCAAGAGACCCAGTACTTC. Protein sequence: CASSPDRAGQETQYF.